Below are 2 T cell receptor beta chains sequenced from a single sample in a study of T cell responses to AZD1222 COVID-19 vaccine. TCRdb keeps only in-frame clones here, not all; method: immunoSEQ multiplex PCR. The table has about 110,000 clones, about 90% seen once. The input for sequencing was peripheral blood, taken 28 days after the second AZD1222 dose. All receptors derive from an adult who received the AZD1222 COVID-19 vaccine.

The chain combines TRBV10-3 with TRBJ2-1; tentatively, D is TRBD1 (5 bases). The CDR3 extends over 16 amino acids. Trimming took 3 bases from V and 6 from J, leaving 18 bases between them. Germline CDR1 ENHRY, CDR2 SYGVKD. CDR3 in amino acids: CAISETGGSVANEQFF. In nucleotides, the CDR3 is TGTGCCATCAGTGAAACAGGCGGCTCGGTGGCCAATGAGCAGTTCTTC.

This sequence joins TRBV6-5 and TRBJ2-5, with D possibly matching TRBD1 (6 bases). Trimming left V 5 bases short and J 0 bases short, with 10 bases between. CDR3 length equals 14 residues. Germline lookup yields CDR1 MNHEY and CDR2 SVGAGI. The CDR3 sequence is CASSQTGYQETQYF. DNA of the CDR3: TGTGCCAGCAGTCAAACAGGGTACCAAGAGACCCAGTACTTC.